The 28 T cell receptor beta chains listed next were all sequenced from one sample in a study of a mutant IDH1 vaccine in newly diagnosed glioma. The assay was immunoSEQ multiplex PCR, and TCRdb's table has in-frame clones only and misses some. The data show about 38,000 clones, 81% seen once. No cognate antigen is known for these TCRs. Time point indicated: week 23, last vaccination. Vaccine doses each comprised 300 ug of mutant IDH1 20-mer peptide, with topical imiquimod. This specimen was PBMCs, taken from a glioma patient whose treatment included an IDH1 peptide vaccine. Receptors originate from a man aged 40-49 years with glioma.

V usage is TRBV5-5 and J usage is TRBJ2-7, with 10 bases aligning to TRBD2. CDR1 is SGHKS and CDR2 is YYEKEE in the germline V gene (reference sequence). The CDR3 loop spans 15 amino acids. J gave up 5 bases and V 4 bases, and 9 bases lay outside the gene matches. The CDR3, as DNA: TGTGCCAGCAGCCCGCTAAGCGGGAGGGCCCACGAGCAGTACTTC. As protein: CASSPLSGRAHEQYF.

The chain has TRBV7-6 and TRBJ2-3; TRBD1 aligns across 7 bases. The CDR3 length is 15 residues. From germline, CDR1 is SGHVS and CDR2 FNYEAQ. J was trimmed by 3 bases and V by 4 bases; bases with no gene match: 7. The CDR3 reads CASSYSGTATDTQYF. CDR3 nucleotides: TGTGCCAGCAGCTACTCCGGGACAGCTACAGATACGCAGTATTTT.

This clone showed up just once. The V and J genes are TRBV5-8 and TRBJ2-1, with 9 bases aligning to TRBD1. Trimming cost V 4 bases and J 3 bases; bases outside gene matches: 8. This CDR3 comprises 16 residues. The germline V gene has CDR1 SGHTS and CDR2 YDEGEE. The CDR3 protein is CASSTLDRGSYNEQFF. The CDR3 bases are TGTGCCAGCAGCACTTTAGACAGGGGGAGCTACAATGAGCAGTTCTTC.

The chain is built from TRBV10-3 and TRBJ2-1, with 14 bases lining up with TRBD2. Germline-derived CDR1 and CDR2 are ENHRY and SYGVKD. The CDR3 spans 17 residues. Losses at the gene ends were 2 bases for V and 9 bases for J; bases not matched to a gene: 9. The DNA for the CDR3 is TGTGCCATCAGTGAGAGGCCGGGACTAGCGGGAGCCGGTGAGCAGTTCTTC. The encoded protein is CAISERPGLAGAGEQFF.

This clone was found a few times. V and J are TRBV13 and TRBJ2-7; 8 bases map to TRBD2. CDR1 and CDR2 from the germline V gene are PRHDT and FYEKMQ (reference sequence). With V trimmed by 5 bases and J by 6 bases, 9 bases remained unmatched. The CDR3 is made up of 14 amino acids. The CDR3 loop reads CASSTVAGSGEQYF. The CDR3 DNA sequence: TGTGCCAGCAGCACCGTAGCGGGATCCGGCGAGCAGTACTTC.

The rearrangement uses TRBV5-1 and TRBJ1-3; D unresolved. Trimming stripped 3 bases from V and 10 bases from J, with 20 bases between. Germline V gene lookup returns CDR1 SGHRS and CDR2 YFSETQ. CDR3 length equals 15 residues. Written as DNA, the CDR3 is TGCGCCAGCAGCTCGCTCGGGGTTTCGGGTGAGACCATATATTTT. Translating gives CASSSLGVSGETIYF.

The CDR3 nucleotides are TGTGCCATCAGTGAGCCTCCTTCGTGGGAGCAGTACTTC. This gives the protein CAISEPPSWEQYF. The chain carries TRBV10-3 and TRBJ2-7; D not resolved. The germline gives CDR1 ENHRY, CDR2 SYGVKD. This CDR3 region has 13 residues. The V end lost 2 bases, the J end lost 7 bases, and 12 bases lay between the germline ends.

A single count supports this clone. The chain employs TRBV5-6 and TRBJ2-4, with unresolved D. Germline V gives CDR1 SGHDT, CDR2 YYEEEE. This CDR3 is built from 15 residues. Deletions cut 0 bases from V and 3 bases from J, with 10 bases between. The CDR3 DNA follows: TGTGCCAGCAGCTTGGTCCAGCTGGGCAAAAACATTCAGTACTTC. Its protein is CASSLVQLGKNIQYF.

The chain combines TRBV4-3 with TRBJ2-2; D not resolved. V was clipped by 1 base and J by 0 bases, with 15 bases between them. This CDR3 spans 18 amino acids. In germline, CDR1 is LGHNA, CDR2 YSLEER. DNA of the CDR3: TGCGCCAGCAGCCAAGTTGCGATTTGGCGGCCGAACACCGGGGAGCTGTTTTTT. Its translation: CASSQVAIWRPNTGELFF.

CDR3 residues: CASSEIWDKNGRVGTGELFF. For the CDR3, the DNA is TGCGCCAGCAGTGAGATCTGGGACAAAAACGGAAGGGTCGGCACCGGGGAGCTGTTTTTT. This chain connects TRBV10-1 to TRBJ2-2; D possibly corresponds to TRBD1 (6 bases). Germline assignment: CDR1 WNHNN and CDR2 SYGVQD (reference sequence). Trimming cost V 2 bases and J 4 bases, with 26 bases left between them. This CDR3 spans 20 amino acids.

The rearrangement joins TRBV10-3 to TRBJ1-2, with 11 bases identical to TRBD1. V lost 3 bases, J lost 8 bases, and 8 bases stayed unmatched. The germline V gene has CDR1 ENHRY and CDR2 SYGVKD. This CDR3 has 15 amino acids. The CDR3 loop is CAISEWTGGADGYTF. CDR3 DNA: TGTGCCATCAGTGAATGGACAGGGGGCGCAGACGGCTACACCTTC.

V usage is TRBV30 and J usage is TRBJ1-4; the D gene is possibly TRBD1 (6 bases). From germline, CDR1 is GTSNPN and CDR2 SVGIG (reference sequence). CDR3 length equals 13 residues. The V end lost 8 bases, the J end lost 3 bases, and 13 bases lay between the germline ends. CDR3 DNA sequence: TGTGCCCTGGATGAGGGGGCTAATGAAAAACTGTTTTTT. Translated: CALDEGANEKLFF.

The chain carries TRBV19 and TRBJ2-7; 13 bases are a match to TRBD2. This CDR3 contains 14 residues. The germline CDR1 and CDR2 sequences are LNHDA and SQIVND (reference sequence). V shed 9 bases, J shed 7 bases, and the junction held 9 bases outside the gene matches. The CDR3 protein is CASSTSGGPWEQYF. Written as DNA, the CDR3 is TGTGCCAGCTCGACTAGCGGGGGGCCATGGGAGCAGTACTTC.

The CDR3 nucleotides are TGCGCCAGCAGCCAAGAAGGTGCCTTAGGCATTCAGTACTTC. Amino acids: CASSQEGALGIQYF. This chain links TRBV4-1 with TRBJ2-4; D unresolved. V was pared by 0 bases and J by 9 bases, with 12 bases between. This CDR3 comprises 14 residues. The germline V gene encodes CDR1 MGHRA and CDR2 YSYEKL.

The J gene is TRBJ1-5, the V gene TRBV7-9; D gene ambiguous. Germline CDR1 and CDR2: SEHNR and FQNEAQ (reference sequence). Trimming took off 0 bases at V and 2 bases at J, with 11 bases between the two ends. This CDR3 is built from 16 residues. DNA for the CDR3: TGTGCCAGCAGCTTAGCGAATGGTTGGGGCAATCAGCCCCAGCATTTT. Residues: CASSLANGWGNQPQHF.

CDR3 protein: CSVDQFPDTQYF. The CDR3 DNA sequence: TGCAGCGTTGATCAATTCCCAGATACGCAGTATTTT. The chain recombines TRBV29-1 with TRBJ2-3; D gene unclear. V dropped 3 bases and J dropped 4 bases, with 8 bases sitting between them. Germline loops: CDR1 SQVTM, CDR2 ANQGSEA. CDR3 length: 12 amino acids.

V usage is TRBV4-3 and J usage is TRBJ2-2; the D is unclear. V lost 1 base, J lost 3 bases, and 9 bases lay in between. CDR1 is LGHNA and CDR2 is YSLEER in the germline V gene. This CDR3 contains 15 residues. The CDR3 bases are TGCGCCAGCAGCCAAGGCAGTTTGTACACCGGGGAGCTGTTTTTT. Translating gives CASSQGSLYTGELFF.

Only one count was recorded for this clone. The chain is built from TRBV19 and TRBJ1-2, with D uncertain. The V and J ends lost 8 bases and 8 bases respectively, with 21 bases between them. The CDR3 runs to 14 residues. CDR1 LNHDA and CDR2 SQIVND come from the germline V gene (reference sequence). CDR3 DNA sequence: TGTGCCAGTGGGGATGGTGGGCAGGCGGACGGCTACACCTTC. This codes for CASGDGGQADGYTF.

This clone was counted once. The chain couples TRBV6-5 to TRBJ2-7; 7 positions match TRBD2. Germline CDR1 reads MNHEY; CDR2 reads SVGAGI. The CDR3 extends over 15 amino acids. V was pared by 7 bases and J by 2 bases, with 11 bases of the junction left unmatched. CDR3 DNA: TGTGCCAGCAATCCTATGGGACTACCTACCTACGAGCAGTACTTC. Amino acids: CASNPMGLPTYEQYF.

This chain connects TRBV11-1 to TRBJ1-1; D gene uncertain. Germline loops: CDR1 SGHAT, CDR2 FQDESV (reference sequence). CDR3 length: 13 amino acids. V gave up 6 bases and J gave up 5 bases, with 13 bases separating them. CDR3 loop: CASSITTLTEAFF. The CDR3 nucleotides are TGTGCCAGCAGTATAACAACTCTGACTGAAGCTTTCTTT. Supplemented by reference TRBV11-1 and TRBJ1-1, the full variable domain reads EAEVAQSPRYKITEKSQAVAFWCDPISGHATLYWYRQILGQGPELLVQFQDESVVDDSQLPKDRFSAERLKGVDSTLKIQPAELGDSAMYLCASSITTLTEAFFGQGTRLTVV.

This rearrangement joins TRBV5-4 to TRBJ2-3, with D maybe TRBD2 (8 bases). Germline assignment: CDR1 SGHNT and CDR2 YYREEE (reference sequence). The CDR3 extends over 15 amino acids. V was cut by 4 bases and J by 4 bases, with 16 bases left in between. DNA of the CDR3: TGTGCCAGCAGCCGGGAGGGGGCGCGGGCAGATACGCAGTATTTT. As protein: CASSREGARADTQYF.

The chain has TRBV6-6 and TRBJ1-5, with TRBD1 matching 7 bases. J was trimmed by 6 bases and V by 5 bases; bases with no gene match: 4. The length of the CDR3 is 13 residues. Germline assignment: CDR1 MNHNY and CDR2 SVGAGI (reference sequence). The CDR3 nucleotides are TGTGCCAGCAGTATGTCAGGGGGTCAGCCCCAGCATTTT. It codes for CASSMSGGQPQHF.

The gene calls are TRBV6-5 and TRBJ1-1, with TRBD1 as a possible D gene (5 bases). Deletions cut 8 bases from V and 1 base from J, with 11 bases between. CDR1 and CDR2 (germline): MNHEY, SVGAGI. The CDR3 extends over 13 amino acids. The CDR3 loop is CASGDTGNTEAFF. The CDR3 region has the DNA TGTGCCAGCGGCGATACAGGGAACACTGAAGCTTTCTTT.

This rearrangement joins TRBV30 to TRBJ1-6; no definite D call. The V end was cut by 1 base, the J end by 7 bases, with 11 bases between. The CDR3 contains 14 residues. Germline lookup yields CDR1 GTSNPN and CDR2 SVGIG (reference sequence). The CDR3 protein is CAWSDDISNSPLHF. The CDR3 DNA reads TGTGCCTGGAGTGATGACATCTCAAATTCACCCCTCCACTTT. Full variable domain (rest looked up from reference TRBV30 and TRBJ1-6): SQTIHQWPATLVQPVGSPLSLECTVEGTSNPNLYWYRQAAGRGLQLLFYSVGIGQISSEVPQNLSASRPQDRQFILSSKKLLLSDSGFYLCAWSDDISNSPLHFGNGTRLTVT.

The chain joins TRBV28 to TRBJ1-5; unclear D gene. CDR1 is MDHEN and CDR2 is SYDVKM in the germline V gene. The ends were cut back, 7 bases at V and 10 bases at J, with 20 bases in the middle. This CDR3 is built from 14 residues. The CDR3 region is CASIPPGTTHPQHF. The CDR3 DNA reads TGTGCCAGCATTCCCCCAGGTACCACCCATCCCCAGCATTTT.

This clone counts as medium-sized. The chain links TRBV7-2 to TRBJ1-1; D is unclear. The V and J ends lost 1 base and 4 bases respectively, with 16 bases between them. This CDR3 contains 16 residues. Looked up from germline, CDR1 is SGHTA and CDR2 is FQGNSA. CDR3 region: CASSLDGPQKGTEAFF. CDR3 nucleotide sequence: TGTGCCAGCAGCTTAGACGGGCCTCAAAAGGGCACTGAAGCTTTCTTT.

The chain employs TRBV7-2 and TRBJ2-4; 8 nucleotides align to TRBD1. J lost 0 bases, V lost 4 bases, and 11 bases had no gene match. Germline CDR1 and CDR2: SGHTA and FQGNSA. The CDR3 has 18 amino acids. CDR3 in DNA: TGTGCCAGCAGCTCCCCGGACAGGGCCGAAATAGCCAAAAACATTCAGTACTTC. Translated: CASSSPDRAEIAKNIQYF. Full variable domain (remainder filled in from reference TRBV7-2 and TRBJ2-4): GAGVSQSPSNKVTEKGKDVELRCDPISGHTALYWYRQSLGQGLEFLIYFQGNSAPDKSGLPSDRFSAERTGGSVSTLTIQRTQQEDSAVYLCASSSPDRAEIAKNIQYFGAGTRLSVL.

The chain carries TRBV4-1 and TRBJ1-1, with D uncertain. The germline gives CDR1 MGHRA, CDR2 YSYEKL. This CDR3 has 16 residues. With 0 bases removed from V and 5 bases from J, the gap between germline ends came to 16 bases. The CDR3 loop reads CASSQEVTTRGTEAFF. In DNA, the CDR3 is TGCGCCAGCAGCCAAGAAGTGACAACCCGAGGTACTGAAGCTTTCTTT.